This TCR beta chain was obtained from a study of patients and donors after allogeneic stem cell transplantation. TCRdb re-called the RT-PCR reads through MiXCR, storing one row per CDR3 protein. The sample lists almost 90,000 distinct CDR3 sequences, around 5% occurring once. This clonotype has ten or more counts. V was trimmed by 6 bases and J by 0 bases, leaving 9 bases between them. Germline loops: CDR1 MNHNS, CDR2 SASEGT. This CDR3 region has 14 residues. V and J are TRBV6-1 and TRBJ1-3, with D perhaps matching TRBD1 (5 bases). Sequencing input: blood, either unsorted or a sorted T cell fraction (not recorded which). The clonotype was recovered from a human donor who was either an allogeneic HSCT recipient or a stem cell or donor lymphocyte infusion donor (not recorded which). It is not recorded whose cells these are; they may come from a transplant donor. The CDR3 nucleotides are TGTGCCAGCAGCCTTGACAGCTCTGGAAACACCATATATTTT. It codes for CASSLDSSGNTIYF.